The 20 T cell receptor beta chains below all came from one sample that was sequenced in a study of blood T cell repertoires in COVID-19. TCRdb keeps only in-frame clones here, not all; method: immunoSEQ multiplex PCR. The sample consists of approximately 240,000 clones, roughly nine tenths of them appearing once. Sequencing was done on a sample of PBMCs or T cells enriched from blood (not recorded which). These TCRs come from a woman aged 50 to 60 in a cohort exposed to, infected with or recovered from COVID-19 (not recorded which).

This sequence joins TRBV11-2 and TRBJ1-2; D remains unclear. Between the trimmed V and J ends, which lost 2 bases and 5 bases, there was a span of 6 bases. The CDR3 runs to 12 residues. The germline V gene has CDR1 SGHAT and CDR2 FQNNGV. The CDR3 loop reads CASSLRLYGYTF. The CDR3 bases are TGTGCCAGCAGCTTAAGACTATATGGCTACACCTTC.

The rearrangement joins TRBV7-2 to TRBJ2-7; 11 positions agree with TRBD2. The CDR3 spans 17 residues. Unmatched junction bases numbered 4, after V lost 0 bases and J lost 0 bases. Germline lookup yields CDR1 SGHTA and CDR2 FQGNSA. The CDR3 region has the DNA TGTGCCAGCAGCTTAGCGACTAGCGGGGTCGGCTCCTACGAGCAGTACTTC. It encodes CASSLATSGVGSYEQYF.

The chain carries TRBV6-6 and TRBJ1-6; D call uncertain. V lost 2 bases and J lost 7, with 12 bases in between. The CDR3 contains 15 residues. The germline V gene encodes CDR1 MNHNY and CDR2 SVGAGI (reference sequence). Here the CDR3 reads CASSYVEARNSPLHF. The CDR3 DNA reads TGTGCCAGCAGTTACGTGGAGGCTAGGAATTCACCCCTCCACTTT.

The CDR3 spells CASSPRNEQFF. CDR3 sequence (DNA): TGTGCCAGCAGTCCTAGGAATGAGCAGTTCTTC. This rearrangement joins TRBV2 to TRBJ2-1; D not certain. The CDR3 covers 11 residues. The ends were cut back, 5 bases at V and 7 bases at J, with 6 bases in the middle. Germline V lookup: CDR1 SNHLY, CDR2 FYNNEI. The variable domain in full, with the rest retrieved from reference TRBV2 and TRBJ2-1, is EPEVTQTPSHQVTQMGQEVILRCVPISNHLYFYWYRQILGQKVEFLVSFYNNEISEKSEIFDDQFSVERPDGSNFTLKIRSTKLEDSAMYFCASSPRNEQFFGPGTRLTVL.

J is TRBJ2-5 and V is TRBV7-6, with TRBD1 as a possible D gene (5 bases). This CDR3 region has 13 residues. V shed 1 base and J shed 5 bases, with 8 bases lying between them. CDR1 is SGHVS, CDR2 FNYEAQ, per germline. In DNA, the CDR3 is TGTGCCAGCAGCTTAGTTAGGGGCGAGACCCAGTACTTC. Translated: CASSLVRGETQYF.

This clone appeared a few times. The rearrangement uses TRBV6-2 or TRBV6-3 and TRBJ2-7, with TRBD2 matching over 7 bases. The CDR3 runs 14 residues. The J segment lost 9 bases and the V segment lost 5 bases, leaving 13 bases of the junction unmatched. CDR1 is MNHEY, CDR2 SVGEGT, per germline. The CDR3 region has the DNA TGTGCCAGCAGTCAGCGGGGCCGTCTACGATGGCAGTACTTC. Its translation: CASSQRGRLRWQYF.

This sequence joins TRBV7-3 and TRBJ1-4; 7 nucleotides agree with TRBD1. CDR1 SGHTA and CDR2 FQGTGA come from the germline V gene. J lost 0 bases, V lost 5 bases, and 6 bases had no gene match. CDR3 length: 16 residues. In nucleotides, the CDR3 is TGTGCCAGCAGCGTCCAGGGGGTCGCAACTAATGAAAAACTGTTTTTT. Translated, it gives CASSVQGVATNEKLFF. Complete variable domain (other parts from reference TRBV7-3 and TRBJ1-4): GAGVSQTPSNKVTEKGKYVELRCDPISGHTALYWYRQSLGQGPEFLIYFQGTGAADDSGLPNDRFFAVRPEGSVSTLKIQRTERGDSAVYLCASSVQGVATNEKLFFGSGTQLSVL.

The chain is built from TRBV18 and TRBJ1-2; tentatively, D is TRBD1 (5 bases). The CDR3 runs 15 residues. The germline gives CDR1 KGHSH, CDR2 LQKENI. Trimming shortened V by 5 bases and J by 8 bases, and 21 bases separated the two germline ends. Here the CDR3 DNA reads TGTGCCAGCTCAACAGGTCGGAGCCGTTCATTCGGCTACACCTTC. Its protein product is CASSTGRSRSFGYTF.

This chain uses TRBV19 with TRBJ2-7; 7 nucleotides match TRBD2. The germline V gene encodes CDR1 LNHDA and CDR2 SQIVND (reference sequence). The CDR3 is made up of 15 amino acids. Trimming took 10 bases from V and 4 from J; bases not matched to a gene: 16. CDR3: CATAFRGGVSYEQYF. CDR3 in DNA: TGTGCCACCGCTTTCCGGGGAGGGGTGTCTTACGAGCAGTACTTC.

The V gene is TRBV4-2, the J gene TRBJ2-2, with 8 bases aligning to TRBD2. Per germline, CDR1 LGHNA and CDR2 YNFKEQ. This CDR3 comprises 17 residues. The ends lost 0 bases at V and 0 bases at J; junction bases unmatched: 3. This chain's CDR3 is CASSQDGGASNTGELFF. CDR3 in DNA: TGTGCCAGCAGCCAAGACGGGGGGGCTTCGAACACCGGGGAGCTGTTTTTT.

The chain uses TRBV6-2 or TRBV6-3 and TRBJ1-2; no firm D call. Germline assignment: CDR1 MNHEY and CDR2 SVGEGT. Trimming took off 5 bases at V and 4 bases at J, with 17 bases between the two ends. The CDR3 loop spans 15 amino acids. The CDR3 sequence: CASSLRFSGAYGYTF. The CDR3 DNA is TGTGCCAGCAGTCTCCGATTTTCGGGTGCCTATGGCTACACCTTC.

The rearrangement uses TRBV12-5 and TRBJ1-1; 10 bases are shared with TRBD1. The CDR3 is 14 amino acids. Germline loops: CDR1 LGHNT, CDR2 FRNRAP. Germline trimming cut 6 bases from V and 4 bases from J; bases unmatched to any gene: 5. CDR3 bases: TGTGCTAGTGGGCTGACAGGGGGCAGCACTGAAGCTTTCTTT. Its protein product is CASGLTGGSTEAFF.

CDR3 in amino acids: CASSHTQLQANTEAFF. In DNA form, the CDR3 reads TGCGCCAGCAGTCACACACAATTACAGGCGAACACTGAAGCTTTCTTT. The V call is TRBV23-1, the J call TRBJ1-1; TRBD1 might be the D (5 bases). TRBV23-1 belongs to the ORF category, with a function that is uncertain. The V gene lost 3 bases and the J gene lost 1 base, with 15 bases spanning the gap. The CDR3 is made up of 16 amino acids.

This chain uses TRBV5-6 with TRBJ1-1; D is perhaps TRBD1 (6 bases). V shed 0 bases and J shed 3 bases, with 15 bases lying between them. Germline loops: CDR1 SGHDT, CDR2 YYEEEE. This CDR3 has 16 residues. The CDR3 reads CASSLGHRVKDTEAFF. Written as DNA, the CDR3 is TGTGCCAGCAGCTTGGGGCACAGGGTTAAGGACACTGAAGCTTTCTTT. Combining the CDR3 with reference TRBV5-6 and TRBJ1-1 gives the whole variable domain DAGVTQSPTHLIKTRGQQVTLRCSPKSGHDTVSWYQQALGQGPQFIFQYYEEEERQRGNFPDRFSGHQFPNYSSELNVNALLLGDSALYLCASSLGHRVKDTEAFFGQGTRLTVV.

The rearrangement uses TRBV4-3 and TRBJ1-2; TRBD1 matches at 10 bases. This CDR3 has 15 residues. V was clipped by 3 bases and J by 2 bases; unmatched bases: 3. Germline CDR1 LGHNA, CDR2 YSLEER. The CDR3 sequence: CASSQPGQGNYGYTF. The DNA of the CDR3 is TGCGCCAGCAGCCAGCCGGGACAGGGGAACTATGGCTACACCTTC.

The chain combines TRBV5-1 with TRBJ2-7; TRBD2 is a possible D gene (6 bases). V was clipped by 4 bases and J by 2 bases, with 16 bases between them. This CDR3 has 15 amino acids. Germline values: CDR1 SGHRS, CDR2 YFSETQ. CDR3 loop: CASSGWPGETYEQYF. CDR3 sequence (DNA): TGCGCCAGCAGCGGATGGCCGGGGGAGACCTACGAGCAGTACTTC.

This chain uses TRBV6-1 with TRBJ2-1; D might be TRBD1 (5 bases). V was clipped by 2 bases and J by 9 bases, with 17 bases between them. CDR1 is MNHNS and CDR2 is SASEGT in the germline V gene. The CDR3 loop spans 15 amino acids. The CDR3 bases are TGTGCCAGCAGTGAATACAGGCCGACATTGGGTGAGCAGTTCTTC. Its protein is CASSEYRPTLGEQFF.

In DNA, the CDR3 is TGTGCGGTGAGAGACAGGCGCCAAAATTCACCCCTCCACTTT. Amino acids: CAVRDRRQNSPLHF. The gene calls are TRBV30 and TRBJ1-6, with D tentatively TRBD1 (6 bases). The CDR3 totals 14 residues. Germline V gene data show CDR1 as GTSNPN and CDR2 as SVGIG (reference sequence).

The V call is TRBV5-4, the J call TRBJ2-5, with TRBD1 matching 7 bases. The CDR3 totals 14 residues. Germline V gives CDR1 SGHNT, CDR2 YYREEE (reference sequence). J lost 3 bases, V lost 3 bases, and 5 bases had no gene match. The CDR3 is CASSSQGYEETQYF. DNA for the CDR3: TGTGCCAGCAGCTCACAGGGGTATGAAGAGACCCAGTACTTC.

The chain couples TRBV29-1 to TRBJ1-2; TRBD1 agrees at 7 bases. The CDR3 covers 14 residues. V shed 0 bases and J 6 bases; nucleotides not matched to a gene: 7. CDR1 is SQVTM and CDR2 is ANQGSEA in the germline V gene. In DNA, the CDR3 is TGCAGCGTTGAAGATGAAAGGGGGCAGAATGGCTACACCTTC. Translating it yields CSVEDERGQNGYTF.